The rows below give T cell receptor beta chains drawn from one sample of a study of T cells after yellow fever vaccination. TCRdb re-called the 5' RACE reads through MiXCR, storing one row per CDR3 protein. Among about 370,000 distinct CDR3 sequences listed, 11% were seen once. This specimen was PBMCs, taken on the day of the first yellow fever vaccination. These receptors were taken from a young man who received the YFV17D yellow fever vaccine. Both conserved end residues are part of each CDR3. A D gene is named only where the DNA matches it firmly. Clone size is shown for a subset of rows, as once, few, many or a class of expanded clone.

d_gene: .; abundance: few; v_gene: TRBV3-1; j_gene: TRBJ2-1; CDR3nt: TGTGCCAGCAGCTCCGTGGGCGATGAGCAGTTCTTC; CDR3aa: CASSSVGDEQFF
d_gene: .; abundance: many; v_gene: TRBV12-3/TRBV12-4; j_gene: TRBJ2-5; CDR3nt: TGTGCCAGCAGGCCTTCGACAGGAGGACAAGAGACCCAGTACTTC; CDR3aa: CASRPSTGGQETQYF
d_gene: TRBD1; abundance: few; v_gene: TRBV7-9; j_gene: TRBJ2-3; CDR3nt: TGTGCCAGCAGCAAGGGACAGGGGGCGAATACGCAGTATTTT; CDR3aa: CASSKGQGANTQYF
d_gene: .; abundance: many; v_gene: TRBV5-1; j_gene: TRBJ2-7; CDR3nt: TGCGCCAGCAGCTCCTCGCCCGGAGTGGACTACGAGCAGTACTTC; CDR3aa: CASSSSPGVDYEQYF
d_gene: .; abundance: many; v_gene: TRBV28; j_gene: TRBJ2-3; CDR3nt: TGTGCCAGCGCCGGGGGTAGCGGAGTTACGCAGTATTTT; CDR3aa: CASAGGSGVTQYF
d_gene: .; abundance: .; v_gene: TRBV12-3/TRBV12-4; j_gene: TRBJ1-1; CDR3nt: TGTTCCAGCAGTTCACAGGGAGGTCGGACTGAAGCTTTCTTT; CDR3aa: CSSSSQGGRTEAFF
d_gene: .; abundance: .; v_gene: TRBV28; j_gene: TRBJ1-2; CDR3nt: TGTGCCAGCAGGGGGGGTCCGGGACACTCAAACTATGGCTACACCTTC; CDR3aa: CASRGGPGHSNYGYTF
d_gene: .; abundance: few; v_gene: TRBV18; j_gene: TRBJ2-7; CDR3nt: TGTGCCAGCTCACCAGGACGTCAGGGCGAGCAGTACTTC; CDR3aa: CASSPGRQGEQYF
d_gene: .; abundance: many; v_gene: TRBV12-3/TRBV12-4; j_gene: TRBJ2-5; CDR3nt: TGTGCCAGCAGTACTCTTGACAGGAAAGAGACCCAGTACTTC; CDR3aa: CASSTLDRKETQYF
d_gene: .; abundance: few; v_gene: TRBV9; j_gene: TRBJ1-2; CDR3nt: TGTGCCAGCAGCGTGGACTCAGCTGGGGATGGCTACACCTTC; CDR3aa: CASSVDSAGDGYTF
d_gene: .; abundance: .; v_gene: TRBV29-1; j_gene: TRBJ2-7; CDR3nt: TGCAGCGTGCGGGTTCAGGGCTACGAGCAGTACTTC; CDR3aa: CSVRVQGYEQYF
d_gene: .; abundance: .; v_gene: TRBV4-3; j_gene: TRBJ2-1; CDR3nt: TGCGCCAGCAGCCAAGATAGAGGGGGGCGGGGCAATGAGCAGTTCTTC; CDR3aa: CASSQDRGGRGNEQFF
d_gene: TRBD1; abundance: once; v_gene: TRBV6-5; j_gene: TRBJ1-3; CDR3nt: TGTGCCAGCAGTTACACGAGACAGGGTGCTGGAAACACCATATATTTT; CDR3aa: CASSYTRQGAGNTIYF
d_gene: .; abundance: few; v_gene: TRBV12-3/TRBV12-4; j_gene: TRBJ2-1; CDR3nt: TGTGCCAGCAGTTTGTTCAATGAGCAGTTCTTC; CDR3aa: CASSLFNEQFF
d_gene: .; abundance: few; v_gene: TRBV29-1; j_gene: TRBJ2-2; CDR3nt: TGCAGCGTCCGAGGATGGGCTCCCACCGGGGAGCTGTTTTTT; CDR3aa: CSVRGWAPTGELFF
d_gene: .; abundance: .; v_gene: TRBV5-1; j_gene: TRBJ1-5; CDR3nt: TGCGCCAGCAGTAAGGGATTCGAGGGGAGGACGCCCCAGCATTTT; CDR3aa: CASSKGFEGRTPQHF
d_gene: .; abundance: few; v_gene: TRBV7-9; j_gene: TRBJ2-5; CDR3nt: TGTGCCAGCAGCCGGGATCATAGCATGGGGACCCAGTACTTC; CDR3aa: CASSRDHSMGTQYF
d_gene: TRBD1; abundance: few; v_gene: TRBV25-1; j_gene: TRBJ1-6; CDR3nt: TGTGCCAGCAGTGACGTGGGACAGGGAAATAATTCACCCCTCCACTTT; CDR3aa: CASSDVGQGNNSPLHF
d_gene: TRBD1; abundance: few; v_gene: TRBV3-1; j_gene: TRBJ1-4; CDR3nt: TGTGCCAGCAGCCAAAGTGGAGGGACAGGTGGAAAACTGTTTTTT; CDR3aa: CASSQSGGTGGKLFF
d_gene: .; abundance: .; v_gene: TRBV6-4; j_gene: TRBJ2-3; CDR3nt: TGTGCCAGCAGTGACTTCGAGGGATATACGCAGTATTTT; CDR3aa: CASSDFEGYTQYF
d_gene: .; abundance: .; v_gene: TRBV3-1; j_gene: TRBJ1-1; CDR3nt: TGTGCCAGCAGCCAAGGCGGCAGCGAAGCTTTCTTT; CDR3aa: CASSQGGSEAFF
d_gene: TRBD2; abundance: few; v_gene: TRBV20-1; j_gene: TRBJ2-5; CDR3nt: TGCAGTGCTAGACCCCTAGCGGGGGCGTCGGAGACCCAGTACTTC; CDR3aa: CSARPLAGASETQYF
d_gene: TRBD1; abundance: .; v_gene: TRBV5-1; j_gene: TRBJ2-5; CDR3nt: TGCGCCAGCAGCTTGCGCCGGACAGGGCCTAGGCCGGAGTACTTC; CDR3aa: CASSLRRTGPRPEYF
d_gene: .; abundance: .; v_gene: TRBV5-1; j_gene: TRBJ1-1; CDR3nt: TGCGCCAGTAAACATTCCGGGACGTACACTGAAGCTTTCTTT; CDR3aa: CASKHSGTYTEAFF
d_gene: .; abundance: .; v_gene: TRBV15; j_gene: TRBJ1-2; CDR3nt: TGTGCCACCAGCCACGGGCGGATATTTTATACAGATTTAAACTATGGCTACACCTTC; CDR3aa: CATSHGRIFYTDLNYGYTF
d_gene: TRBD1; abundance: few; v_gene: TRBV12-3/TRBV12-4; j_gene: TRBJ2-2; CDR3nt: TGTGCCAGCAGTCCCCCGGACAGGGGACGGAGGGAGCTGTTTTTT; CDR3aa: CASSPPDRGRRELFF
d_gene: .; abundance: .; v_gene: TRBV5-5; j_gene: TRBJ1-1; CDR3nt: TGTGCCAGCAGCTTCGAAGCGGGCCCTGAAGCTTTCTTT; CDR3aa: CASSFEAGPEAFF
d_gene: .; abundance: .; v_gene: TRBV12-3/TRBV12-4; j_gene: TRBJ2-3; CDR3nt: TGTGCCAGCAGTTACGGTTATATGGATACGCAGTATTTT; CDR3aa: CASSYGYMDTQYF
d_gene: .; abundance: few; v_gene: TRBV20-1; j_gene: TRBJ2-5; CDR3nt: TGCAGTGCTCTGAAGCCGCCCGATCAAGAGACCCAGTACTTC; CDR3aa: CSALKPPDQETQYF